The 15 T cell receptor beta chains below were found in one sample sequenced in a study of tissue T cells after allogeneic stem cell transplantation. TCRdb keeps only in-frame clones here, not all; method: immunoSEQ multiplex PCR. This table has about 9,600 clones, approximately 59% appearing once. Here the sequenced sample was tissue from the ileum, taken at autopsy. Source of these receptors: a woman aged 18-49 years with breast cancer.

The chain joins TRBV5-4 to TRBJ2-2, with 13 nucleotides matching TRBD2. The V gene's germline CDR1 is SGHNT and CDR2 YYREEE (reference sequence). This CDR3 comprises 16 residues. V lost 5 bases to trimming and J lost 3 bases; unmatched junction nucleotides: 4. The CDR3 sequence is CASRRGLAGDTGELFF. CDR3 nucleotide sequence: TGTGCCAGCAGGCGTGGACTAGCGGGAGACACCGGGGAGCTGTTTTTT.

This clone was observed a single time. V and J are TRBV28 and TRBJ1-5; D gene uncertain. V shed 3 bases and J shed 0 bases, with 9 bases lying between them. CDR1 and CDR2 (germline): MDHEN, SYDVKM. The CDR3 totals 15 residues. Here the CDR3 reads CASSFPSTSNQPQHF. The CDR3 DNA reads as TGTGCCAGCAGTTTCCCGTCGACTAGCAATCAGCCCCAGCATTTT.

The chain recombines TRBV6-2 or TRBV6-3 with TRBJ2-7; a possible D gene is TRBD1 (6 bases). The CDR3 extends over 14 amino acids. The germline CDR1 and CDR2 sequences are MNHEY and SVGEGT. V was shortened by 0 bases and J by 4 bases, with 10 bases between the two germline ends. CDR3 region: CASSYSPQGYEQYF. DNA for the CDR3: TGTGCCAGCAGTTACTCACCCCAGGGGTACGAGCAGTACTTC.

DNA of the CDR3: TGTGCCAGCAGTTACTCGAAGGGGGGAATTACCGGGGAGCTGTTTTTT. It yields the protein CASSYSKGGITGELFF. This chain links TRBV6-5 with TRBJ2-2; D tentatively fits TRBD1 or TRBD2 (6 bases each). Germline lookup yields CDR1 MNHEY and CDR2 SVGAGI. This CDR3 is built from 16 residues. The germline V and J ends were trimmed by 0 bases and 5 bases, with 13 bases remaining between them.

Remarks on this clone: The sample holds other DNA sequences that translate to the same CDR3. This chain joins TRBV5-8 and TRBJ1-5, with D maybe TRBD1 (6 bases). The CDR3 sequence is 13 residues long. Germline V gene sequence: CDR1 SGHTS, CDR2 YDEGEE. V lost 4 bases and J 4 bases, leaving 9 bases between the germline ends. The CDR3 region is CASSQGLNQPQHF. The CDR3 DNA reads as TGTGCCAGCAGCCAGGGGCTGAATCAGCCCCAGCATTTT.

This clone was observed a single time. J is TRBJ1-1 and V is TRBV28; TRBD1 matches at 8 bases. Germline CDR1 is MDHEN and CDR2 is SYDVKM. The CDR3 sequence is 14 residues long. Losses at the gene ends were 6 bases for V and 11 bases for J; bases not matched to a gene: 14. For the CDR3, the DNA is TGTGCCAGCAGCTTCACGGGACAGGCCATGGGGGCTTTCTTT. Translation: CASSFTGQAMGAFF.

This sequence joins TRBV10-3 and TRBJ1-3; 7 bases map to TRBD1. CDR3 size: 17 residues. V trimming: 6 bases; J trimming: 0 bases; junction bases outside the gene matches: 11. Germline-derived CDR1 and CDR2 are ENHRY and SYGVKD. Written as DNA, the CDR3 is TGTGCCATCAGGAGTCTCGGGACAGCCTCCTCTGGAAACACCATATATTTT. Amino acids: CAIRSLGTASSGNTIYF.

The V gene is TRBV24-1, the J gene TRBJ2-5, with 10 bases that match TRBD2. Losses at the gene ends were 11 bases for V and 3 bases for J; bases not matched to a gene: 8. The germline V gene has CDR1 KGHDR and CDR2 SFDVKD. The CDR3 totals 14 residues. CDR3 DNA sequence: TGTGCCAAAACATGGACTAGCGGAGAAGAGACCCAGTACTTC. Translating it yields CAKTWTSGEETQYF.

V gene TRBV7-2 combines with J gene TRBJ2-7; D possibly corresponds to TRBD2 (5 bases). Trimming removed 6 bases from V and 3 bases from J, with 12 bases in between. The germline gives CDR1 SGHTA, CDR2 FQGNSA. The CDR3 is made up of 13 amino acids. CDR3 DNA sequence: TGTGCCAGCAGGAACGGGATAGGCTACGAGCAGTACTTC. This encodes CASRNGIGYEQYF.

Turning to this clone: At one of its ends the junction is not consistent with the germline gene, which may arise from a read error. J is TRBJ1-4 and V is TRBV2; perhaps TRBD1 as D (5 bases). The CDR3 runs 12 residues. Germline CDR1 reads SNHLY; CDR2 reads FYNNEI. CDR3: CASNFAPPDRTF. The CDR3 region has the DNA TGTGCCAGCAATTTTGCCCCCCCTGACAGAACTTTT.

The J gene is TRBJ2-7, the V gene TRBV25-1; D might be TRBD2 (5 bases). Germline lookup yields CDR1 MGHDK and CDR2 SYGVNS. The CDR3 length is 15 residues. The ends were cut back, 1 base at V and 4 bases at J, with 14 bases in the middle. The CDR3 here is CASSESEGVGYEQYF. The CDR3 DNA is TGTGCCAGCAGTGAATCAGAGGGAGTTGGATACGAGCAGTACTTC.

The CDR3 loop reads CASSDRTLRENEQFF. The CDR3 nucleotides are TGCGCCAGCAGTGATCGGACCCTTAGAGAGAATGAGCAGTTCTTC. This chain uses TRBV10-2 with TRBJ2-1, with D hard to call. Trimming removed 3 bases from V and 7 bases from J, with 16 bases in between. The germline gives CDR1 WSHSY, CDR2 SAAADI. The length of the CDR3 is 15 residues.

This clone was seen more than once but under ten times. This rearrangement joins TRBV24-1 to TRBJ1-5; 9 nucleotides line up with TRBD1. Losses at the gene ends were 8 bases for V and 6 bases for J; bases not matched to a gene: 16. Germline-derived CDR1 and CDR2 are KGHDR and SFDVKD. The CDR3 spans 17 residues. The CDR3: CATTPGQGRREGQPQHF. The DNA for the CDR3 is TGTGCCACCACACCGGGACAGGGAAGACGGGAGGGTCAGCCCCAGCATTTT.

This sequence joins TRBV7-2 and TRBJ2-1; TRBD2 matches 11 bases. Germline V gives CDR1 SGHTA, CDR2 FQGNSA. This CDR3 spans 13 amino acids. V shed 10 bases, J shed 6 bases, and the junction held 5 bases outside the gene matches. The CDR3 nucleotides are TGTGCCACCGGGACTAGCGGACCCAATGAGCAGTTCTTC. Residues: CATGTSGPNEQFF.

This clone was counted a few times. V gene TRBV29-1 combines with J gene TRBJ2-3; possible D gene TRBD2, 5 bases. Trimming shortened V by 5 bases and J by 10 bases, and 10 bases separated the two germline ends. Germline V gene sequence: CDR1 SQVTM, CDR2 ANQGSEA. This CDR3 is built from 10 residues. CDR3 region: CSVWTESQYF. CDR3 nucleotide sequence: TGCAGCGTTTGGACTGAGTCGCAGTATTTT.